This T cell receptor (beta chain) was captured in a study of T cell responses to AZD1222 COVID-19 vaccine. Findings of the study overall: White British donors predominated, females outnumbered males, and clonal diversity was possibly underestimated.

With respect to this clone: No antigen is known for it.

TCRdb keeps only in-frame clones here, not all; method: immunoSEQ multiplex PCR. The sample has 75,000 to 85,000 clones; 85% to 90% are singletons. CDR3 length: 14 amino acids. The germline gives CDR1 MNHEY, CDR2 SVGAGI. Trimming removed 6 bases from V and 4 bases from J, with 13 bases in between. The J gene is TRBJ1-5, the V gene TRBV6-5; perhaps TRBD1 as D (5 bases). The sample in question was peripheral blood, obtained 28 days after the second AZD1222 dose. This sequence originates from an adult who received the AZD1222 COVID-19 vaccine. The CDR3 sequence is CASSGAARNQPQHF. The CDR3 region has the DNA TGTGCCAGCAGCGGGGCAGCAAGAAATCAGCCCCAGCATTTT.